This passage covers 30 T cell receptor beta chains from one sample sequenced in a study of regulatory T cells in long-lasting Graves disease. Time point specified: newly diagnosed GD, antithyroid drugs for less than 3 months. Preparation of the TCR library used RNA extracted from PBMCs. iRepertoire HTBI primers and Arm-PCR of CDR3 regions built TCR beta libraries. TCRdb re-called the multiplex PCR reads through MiXCR, storing one row per CDR3 protein. The sample holds roughly 500,000 distinct CDR3 sequences; less than 15% are singletons and the top ten take 10%. This same sample was also part of a study on T cells in Graves' hyperthyroidism and ophthalmopathy.

This material consisted of peripheral blood mononuclear cells (PBMCs), taken at new diagnosis, from a patient treated with antithyroid drugs. These receptors all stem from a young man with Graves disease.

This clonotype was counted only a few times. V usage is TRBV11-3 and J usage is TRBJ1-2; perhaps TRBD1 as D (6 bases). The V and J ends lost 5 bases and 0 bases respectively, with 40 bases between them. This CDR3 is built from 24 residues. Germline CDR1 reads SGHNT; CDR2 reads YENEEA. The CDR3 here is CASSDGQFIPYRYPGGDSNYGYTF. CDR3 sequence (DNA): TGTGCCAGCAGCGACGGGCAATTTATCCCTTACCGCTACCCCGGGGGCGATTCTAACTATGGCTACACCTTC.

This clonotype was recorded many times. The rearrangement joins TRBV12-3 or TRBV12-4 to TRBJ2-5; D gene ambiguous. The V end lost 1 base, the J end lost 0 bases, and 6 bases lay between the germline ends. There are 14 residues in the CDR3. CDR3 bases: TGTGCCAGCAGTTTAGACCGGGACCAAGAGACCCAGTACTTC. Protein: CASSLDRDQETQYF.

This clonotype showed up just a few times. The CDR3 loop reads CASSLGLPGHPSNYGYTF. The CDR3 DNA follows: TGTGCCAGCAGCTTAGGGCTCCCAGGACACCCCTCTAACTATGGCTACACCTTC. The J gene is TRBJ1-2, the V gene TRBV7-2; perhaps TRBD1 as D (5 bases). V dropped 1 base and J dropped 0 bases, with 18 bases sitting between them. This CDR3 has 18 amino acids. Looked up from germline, CDR1 is SGHTA and CDR2 is FQGNSA.

In its sample, this clonotype was seen many times. The chain links TRBV24-1 to TRBJ1-5; 9 nucleotides match TRBD1. Germline CDR1 reads KGHDR; CDR2 reads SFDVKD. The ends lost 4 bases at V and 8 bases at J; junction bases unmatched: 8. CDR3 length: 15 residues. This CDR3 reads CATSDTGTGKKPQHF. CDR3 DNA sequence: TGTGCCACCAGTGACACCGGGACAGGGAAAAAGCCCCAGCATTTT.

The rearrangement joins TRBV4-1 to TRBJ2-1; no clear D gene. CDR3 length: 16 residues. Germline V gene lookup returns CDR1 MGHRA and CDR2 YSYEKL. V lost 0 bases and J lost 4, with 13 bases in between. DNA for the CDR3: TGCGCCAGCAGCCAAGAGGCCGCAGAAGCATACAATGAGCAGTTCTTC. Protein product: CASSQEAAEAYNEQFF.

At least ten counts were recorded for this clonotype. The V gene is TRBV6-5, the J gene TRBJ2-7, with 12 bases matching TRBD2. The CDR3 contains 16 residues. With 2 bases clipped from V and 7 bases from J, the junction kept 9 bases outside the gene matches. CDR1 MNHEY and CDR2 SVGAGI come from the germline V gene. CDR3 amino acids: CASSYALAGGPQEQYF. The CDR3 coding sequence is TGTGCCAGCAGTTACGCGCTAGCGGGAGGGCCTCAAGAGCAGTACTTC.

Ten or more counts support this clonotype. This sequence joins TRBV3-1 and TRBJ2-3, with D unclear. Trimming cost V 3 bases and J 0 bases, with 4 bases left between them. CDR3 length: 13 residues. Germline V gene data show CDR1 as LGHDT and CDR2 as YNNKEL (reference sequence). The CDR3 coding sequence is TGTGCCAGCAGCCAGAGGAGCACAGATACGCAGTATTTT. This codes for CASSQRSTDTQYF.

This rearrangement joins TRBV6-1 to TRBJ1-2; D might be TRBD1 (6 bases). CDR3 size: 13 residues. Germline V gene sequence: CDR1 MNHNS, CDR2 SASEGT. Trimming took 7 bases from V and 6 from J, leaving 15 bases between them. In DNA, the CDR3 is TGTGCCAGCATCGGACAGCTCAGGGATGGCTACACCTTC. Amino acid sequence: CASIGQLRDGYTF.

This clonotype turned up a few times. The chain uses TRBV19 and TRBJ2-1, with a tentative D call TRBD2 (5 bases). Trimming removed 5 bases at V and 8 bases at J, with 16 bases between. CDR3 length: 14 amino acids. Germline CDR1 LNHDA, CDR2 SQIVND (reference sequence). The CDR3 nucleotides are TGTGCCAGTAGTCCACCGGACTGGCGGGATGAGCAGTTCTTC. Residues: CASSPPDWRDEQFF.

At least ten counts were recorded for this clonotype. The chain recombines TRBV11-3 with TRBJ2-3, with TRBD1 as a possible D gene (5 bases). This CDR3 has 14 amino acids. Germline CDR1 is SGHNT and CDR2 is YENEEA. V dropped 0 bases and J dropped 4 bases, with 8 bases sitting between them. This CDR3 is CASSLDRDPDTQYF. The CDR3 bases are TGTGCCAGCAGCTTAGACAGGGATCCAGATACGCAGTATTTT.

This clonotype was counted at least ten times. This chain's CDR3 is CASSSGLAGVDTQYF. Here the CDR3 DNA reads TGTGCCAGCAGCTCGGGACTAGCGGGAGTAGATACGCAGTATTTT. The rearrangement joins TRBV11-2 to TRBJ2-3; 14 bases line up with TRBD2. Trimming removed 4 bases from V and 5 bases from J; junction bases left unmatched: 2. CDR1 is SGHAT and CDR2 is FQNNGV in the germline V gene. The CDR3 is 15 residues long.

Written as DNA, the CDR3 is TGCAGTGCTAGAGATATCCAGGGCAATCAGCCCCAGCATTTT. Translating gives CSARDIQGNQPQHF. This chain uses TRBV20-1 with TRBJ1-5; D is undetermined. V lost 0 bases, J lost 2 bases, and 8 bases lay in between. CDR1 is DFQATT and CDR2 is SNEGSKA in the germline V gene (reference sequence). This CDR3 region has 14 residues.

In its sample, this clonotype was seen many times. The chain combines TRBV7-9 with TRBJ1-6; the D is unclear. The V gene's germline CDR1 is SEHNR and CDR2 FQNEAQ (reference sequence). The germline V and J ends were trimmed by 5 bases and 7 bases, with 15 bases remaining between them. CDR3 length: 15 residues. The CDR3 DNA reads as TGTGCCAGCAGCCCACCCCTTTTGTTAAATTCACCCCTCCACTTT. Translated, it gives CASSPPLLLNSPLHF.

This clonotype was seen at least ten times. The genes are TRBV2 and TRBJ2-3, with D tentatively TRBD1 (6 bases). Trimming removed 5 bases at V and 3 bases at J, with 15 bases between. This CDR3 region has 15 residues. Germline CDR1 is SNHLY and CDR2 is FYNNEI. DNA of the CDR3: TGTGCCAGCAGTTATCTTACAGGGCAGACAGATACGCAGTATTTT. Translation gives CASSYLTGQTDTQYF.

This clonotype has only a few counts. V gene TRBV10-3 combines with J gene TRBJ2-1, with 10 bases fitting TRBD2. Germline CDR1 is ENHRY and CDR2 is SYGVKD. J lost 9 bases, V lost 6 bases, and 11 bases had no gene match. The CDR3 runs 15 residues. The CDR3 reads CAIRTSGTIGSEQFF. The CDR3 coding sequence is TGTGCCATCAGAACTAGCGGGACAATAGGTAGTGAGCAGTTCTTC.

The genes are TRBV18 and TRBJ1-1; tentatively, D is TRBD1 (5 bases). There are 14 residues in the CDR3. Trimming removed 6 bases from V and 6 bases from J, with 17 bases in between. Germline CDR1 reads KGHSH; CDR2 reads LQKENI. CDR3 loop: CASSPSRVDAEAFF. The CDR3 nucleotides are TGTGCCAGCTCGCCCAGCAGGGTCGACGCTGAAGCTTTCTTT.

This clonotype was seen ten or more times. J is TRBJ1-2 and V is TRBV19; D gene uncertain. Germline CDR1 reads LNHDA; CDR2 reads SQIVND (reference sequence). The germline V and J ends were trimmed by 10 bases and 4 bases, with 10 bases remaining between them. CDR3 length: 11 residues. DNA of the CDR3: TGTGCCACCGCTTGGGCCTATGGCTACACCTTC. Translation: CATAWAYGYTF.

This clonotype was detected many times. The chain is built from TRBV28 and TRBJ1-6, with 9 positions matching TRBD1. With V trimmed by 4 bases and J by 7 bases, 2 bases remained unmatched. Germline V gives CDR1 MDHEN, CDR2 SYDVKM. The CDR3 totals 14 residues. CDR3 amino acids: CASSSQGANSPLHF. The DNA for the CDR3 is TGTGCCAGCAGTTCACAGGGGGCGAATTCACCCCTCCACTTT.

This clonotype was observed a few times. The chain links TRBV7-3 to TRBJ2-1; the D is unclear. Deletions cut 5 bases from V and 4 bases from J, with 12 bases between. The CDR3 covers 14 residues. Germline-derived CDR1 and CDR2 are SGHTA and FQGTGA. CDR3 loop: CASSLGPRYNEQFF. CDR3 bases: TGTGCCAGCAGCCTAGGACCCCGTTACAATGAGCAGTTCTTC.

The CDR3, as DNA: TGTGCCAGTAGTCCTCACACAGGGAGCAATCAGCCCCAGCATTTT. This encodes CASSPHTGSNQPQHF. The rearrangement uses TRBV19 and TRBJ1-5; D may be TRBD1 (6 bases). V was shortened by 5 bases and J by 1 base, with 12 bases between the two germline ends. Per the germline V gene, CDR1 is LNHDA and CDR2 is SQIVND (reference sequence). The CDR3 sequence is 15 residues long.

In its sample, this clonotype was seen a few times. DNA of the CDR3: TGTGCCAGCAGCCAAGGCAGCGGGAGCTCCTACAATGAGCAGTTCTTC. Translation gives CASSQGSGSSYNEQFF. V usage is TRBV3-1 and J usage is TRBJ2-1; 8 bases align to TRBD2. Germline CDR1 reads LGHDT; CDR2 reads YNNKEL (reference sequence). V lost 1 base, J lost 0 bases, and 2 bases stayed unmatched. The CDR3 loop spans 16 amino acids.

This chain connects TRBV30 to TRBJ2-7, with TRBD2 as a possible D gene (6 bases). Germline lookup yields CDR1 GTSNPN and CDR2 SVGIG (reference sequence). This CDR3 is 14 amino acids long. V lost 5 bases to trimming and J lost 5 bases, with 19 bases between them. The CDR3 nucleotides read TGTGCCTGGGGGACTGGCGCCAGACGGGACGAGCAGTACTTC. Residues: CAWGTGARRDEQYF.

This clonotype has more than one count but fewer than ten. V is TRBV7-6 and J is TRBJ1-1; tentative D call: TRBD1 (5 bases). CDR3 length: 17 residues. The V gene's germline CDR1 is SGHVS and CDR2 FNYEAQ. V lost 4 bases to trimming and J lost 5 bases, with 23 bases between them. The CDR3 loop reads CASSSLFGQGGWTEAFF. Written as DNA, the CDR3 is TGTGCCAGCAGCTCTCTCTTTGGGCAGGGAGGTTGGACTGAAGCTTTCTTT.

This clonotype showed up many times. CDR3 residues: CATSQGEPTSNQPQHF. CDR3 DNA: TGTGCCACCAGTCAAGGGGAGCCCACTAGCAATCAGCCCCAGCATTTT. The chain uses TRBV24-1 and TRBJ1-5; tentative D call: TRBD1 (5 bases). The CDR3 has 16 residues. CDR1 KGHDR and CDR2 SFDVKD come from the germline V gene. Trimming removed 6 bases at V and 0 bases at J, with 14 bases between.

Only a few counts were recorded for this clonotype. V is TRBV9 and J is TRBJ2-2, with 7 bases that match TRBD1. The CDR3 extends over 14 amino acids. V lost 2 bases to trimming and J lost 4 bases; unmatched junction nucleotides: 2. Germline CDR1 and CDR2: SGDLS and YYNGEE. The CDR3, as DNA: TGTGCCAGCAGCGTCGACAGGGCCACCGGGGAGCTGTTTTTT. This codes for CASSVDRATGELFF.

V gene TRBV5-4 combines with J gene TRBJ2-1, with 9 bases lining up with TRBD1. The CDR3 length is 16 residues. The ends lost 0 bases at V and 5 bases at J; junction bases unmatched: 6. Looked up from germline, CDR1 is SGHNT and CDR2 is YYREEE (reference sequence). The DNA of the CDR3 is TGTGCCAGCAGCTTGGGCCCAACAGGGGGCAACAATGAGCAGTTCTTC. Its protein is CASSLGPTGGNNEQFF.

V and J are TRBV5-4 and TRBJ1-3; possibly TRBD1 for D (6 bases). CDR1 and CDR2 (germline): SGHNT, YYREEE (reference sequence). V was shortened by 4 bases and J by 4 bases, with 15 bases between the two germline ends. CDR3 length: 15 amino acids. The CDR3 spells CASSGGGAVGNTIYF. The CDR3 DNA is TGTGCCAGCAGCGGGGGGGGCGCAGTGGGAAACACCATATATTTT.

CDR3 nucleotide sequence: TGTGCCATCCGGGGGGCAGGGTTGGGAAATGAGCAGTTCTTC. Its translation: CAIRGAGLGNEQFF. The rearrangement uses TRBV10-3 and TRBJ2-1, with TRBD2 as a possible D gene (7 bases). The ends were cut back, 8 bases at V and 7 bases at J, with 18 bases in the middle. The V gene's germline CDR1 is ENHRY and CDR2 SYGVKD. The CDR3 spans 14 residues.

The sample holds a few counts of this clonotype. The V gene is TRBV29-1, the J gene TRBJ2-7, with D perhaps matching TRBD1 (6 bases). This CDR3 is 13 amino acids long. With 6 bases removed from V and 6 bases from J, the gap between germline ends came to 18 bases. Germline loops: CDR1 SQVTM, CDR2 ANQGSEA. The CDR3 coding sequence is TGCAGCGTCCCCAGGGGTCAGGGCCCCGAGCAGTACTTC. Its protein is CSVPRGQGPEQYF.

The table lists this clonotype with many counts. CDR3: CASSLDVAYEQYF. The CDR3 region has the DNA TGTGCCAGCAGCTTGGACGTCGCCTACGAGCAGTACTTC. The chain couples TRBV5-4 to TRBJ2-7, with D uncertain. The ends were cut back, 0 bases at V and 2 bases at J, with 6 bases in the middle. Germline V gene sequence: CDR1 SGHNT, CDR2 YYREEE (reference sequence). This CDR3 has 13 amino acids.